Here is one T cell receptor (beta chain) with its context. Its recognized antigen is unknown. One base away there is no much larger clone; base qualities are not given. Libraries were constructed by RACE. For sequencing, a NextSeq 500 was employed. During library preparation, unique molecular identifiers were attached to individual cDNA molecules so that TCRs could be counted in a quantitative, reproducible way. From each blood RNA sample, both TCR alpha and TCR beta chains were sequenced. The authors' pipeline ran thus. The median number of TCRs per sample was 90,000 to 100,000, ranging from roughly 20,000 to 700,000. The Decombinator software suite was used to annotate V, J and CDR3 in the TCR reads. Every sample was subsampled to the same number of TCRs (28,000) for the PS versus PT1 abundance plots. Expanded TCRs were defined as absent before sensitization and observed at least eight times at the 2-week time point. The public sequencing data were trimmed at Q25 with fastp and processed into clonotypes with MiXCR by TCRdb, which kept only in-frame beta chains. Under each unique CDR3 protein, matching rows form one entry showing the most common genes and DNA. What appears here as the V and J calls and clone size reflects TCRdb's work, not the paper's. The sample contains under 75,000 distinct CDR3 sequences, about 8% of them found a single time. Of the sample, about 3.5% is held by the ten largest clones.

The data are from a study of human T cells and chemical hapten exposure (dated by TCRdb to the early 2020s). With regard to the full study: For sensitization, 2% DPC in acetone was applied to a 2 cm by 2 cm area of upper inner arm skin. Throughout the approximately 25-week study period, patients were also given weekly therapeutic DPC doses on the scalp. Patch testing was done on the upper back using Finn chambers containing 0.01% DPC, and results were scored after 6 days according to International Contact Dermatitis Research Group standards. The mostly female patient cohort included alopecia areata with under or over 50% scalp involvement, alopecia totalis and alopecia universalis. Libraries were pooled for sequencing, and per-sample TCR yields varied mainly because of small differences in library volumes within the pool. This study followed changes in the peripheral blood TCR repertoire in vivo during primary and secondary sensitization of alopecia patients to the hapten diphenylcyclopropenone (DPC). Blood samples were taken from patients before sensitization (week 0) and at 2, 6 and about 24 weeks after DPC sensitization. Approximately 30 alopecia patients provided blood for TCR sequencing at one to four time points (pre-sensitization, 2, 6 and 24 weeks).

Study-level results and caveats: Because all patients had alopecia, a presumed autoimmune disease, the immune response of the patients might differ from that of healthy individuals. After repeated subsampling, the strength of the expansion versus patch-test correlation and the threshold at which it became significant changed. The number of PT1 expanded TCRs positively correlated with patch test score, significant at thresholds 8, 16 and 32 but not 4. Significantly more large CDR3 similarity clusters were formed by expanded TCRs than by pre-sensitization or healthy control sets, consistent with antigen-driven responses. The number of TCRs above 1 in 1000 frequency did not change with DPC sensitization; there was no evidence of global repertoire structure alterations.

The time point label, read with the paper, signifies: patch test 2, 6 weeks after DPC sensitization. Read against the paper, the sample's treatment or condition label means: therapeutic diphenylcyclopropenone sensitization with weekly scalp DPC. At every patch-test visit, the blood draw took place before the patch test was put on. Patients were eligible if aged 18 to 70, diagnosed with alopecia and judged suitable for DPC therapy, and pregnant patients were excluded. Total RNA was isolated from unfractionated whole blood collected in Tempus Blood RNA tubes. Sequenced material: whole blood, taken in connection with sensitization to the hapten diphenylcyclopropenone (DPC). The origin of this receptor is a woman aged 50 to 60 with alopecia areata. Some clones in this sample may be carry-over from other donors' samples.

The DNA reads as follows: TGTGCCAGCATACACGGCTCTGGGGCCAACGTCCTGACTTTC. Its protein is CASIHGSGANVLTF. Recombination linked TRBV2 to TRBJ2-6; the D gene is unclear. V is reduced by 7 bases and J by 0 bases, leaving a spacing of 7 bases between them. The CDR1 and CDR2 encoded by the germline V gene are SNHLY and FYNNEI. Reading from cysteine to phenylalanine, the CDR3 counts 14 amino acids. The kept DNA is CDR3 alone, 42 bases in frame from the first base.